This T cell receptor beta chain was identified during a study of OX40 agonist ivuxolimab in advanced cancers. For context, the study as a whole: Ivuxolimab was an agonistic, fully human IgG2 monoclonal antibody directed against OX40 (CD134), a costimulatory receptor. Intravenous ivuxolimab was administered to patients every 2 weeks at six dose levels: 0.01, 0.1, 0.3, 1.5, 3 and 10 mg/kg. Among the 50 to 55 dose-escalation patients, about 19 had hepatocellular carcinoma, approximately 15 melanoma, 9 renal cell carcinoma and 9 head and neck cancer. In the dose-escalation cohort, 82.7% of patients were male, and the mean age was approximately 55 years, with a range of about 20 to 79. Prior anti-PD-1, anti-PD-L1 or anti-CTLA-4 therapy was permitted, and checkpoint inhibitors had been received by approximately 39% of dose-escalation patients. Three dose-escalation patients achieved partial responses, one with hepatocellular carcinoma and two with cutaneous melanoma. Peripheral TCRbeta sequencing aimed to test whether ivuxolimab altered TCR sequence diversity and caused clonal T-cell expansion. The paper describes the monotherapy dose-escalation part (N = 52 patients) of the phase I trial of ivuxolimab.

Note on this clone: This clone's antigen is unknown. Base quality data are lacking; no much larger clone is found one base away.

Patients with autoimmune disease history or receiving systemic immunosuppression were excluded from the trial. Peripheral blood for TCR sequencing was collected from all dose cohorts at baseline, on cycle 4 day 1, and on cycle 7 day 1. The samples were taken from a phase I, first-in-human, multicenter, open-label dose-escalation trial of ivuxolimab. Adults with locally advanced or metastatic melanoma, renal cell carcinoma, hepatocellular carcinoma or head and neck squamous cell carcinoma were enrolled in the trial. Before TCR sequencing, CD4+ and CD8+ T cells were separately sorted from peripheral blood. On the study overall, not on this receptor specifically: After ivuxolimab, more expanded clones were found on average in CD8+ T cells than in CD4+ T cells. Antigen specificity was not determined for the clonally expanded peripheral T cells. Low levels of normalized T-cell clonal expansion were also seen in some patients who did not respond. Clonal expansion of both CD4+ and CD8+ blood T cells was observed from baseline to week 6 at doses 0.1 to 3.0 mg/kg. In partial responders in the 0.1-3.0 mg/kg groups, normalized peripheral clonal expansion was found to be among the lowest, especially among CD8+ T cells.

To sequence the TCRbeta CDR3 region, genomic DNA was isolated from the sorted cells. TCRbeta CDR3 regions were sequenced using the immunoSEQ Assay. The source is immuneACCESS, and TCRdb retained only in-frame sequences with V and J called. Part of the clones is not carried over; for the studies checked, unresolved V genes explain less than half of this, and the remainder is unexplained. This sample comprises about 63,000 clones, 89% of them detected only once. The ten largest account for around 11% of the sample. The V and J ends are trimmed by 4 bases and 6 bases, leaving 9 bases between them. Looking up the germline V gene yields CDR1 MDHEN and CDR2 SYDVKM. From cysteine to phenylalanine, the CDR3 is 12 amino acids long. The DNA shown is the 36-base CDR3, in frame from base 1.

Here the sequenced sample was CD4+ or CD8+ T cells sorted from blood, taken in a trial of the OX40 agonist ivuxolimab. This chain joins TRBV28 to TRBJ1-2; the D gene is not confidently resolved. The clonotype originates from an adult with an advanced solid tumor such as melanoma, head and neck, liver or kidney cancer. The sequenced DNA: TGTGCCAGCAGTTACTCTGGTGATGGCTACACCTTC. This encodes CASSYSGDGYTF.